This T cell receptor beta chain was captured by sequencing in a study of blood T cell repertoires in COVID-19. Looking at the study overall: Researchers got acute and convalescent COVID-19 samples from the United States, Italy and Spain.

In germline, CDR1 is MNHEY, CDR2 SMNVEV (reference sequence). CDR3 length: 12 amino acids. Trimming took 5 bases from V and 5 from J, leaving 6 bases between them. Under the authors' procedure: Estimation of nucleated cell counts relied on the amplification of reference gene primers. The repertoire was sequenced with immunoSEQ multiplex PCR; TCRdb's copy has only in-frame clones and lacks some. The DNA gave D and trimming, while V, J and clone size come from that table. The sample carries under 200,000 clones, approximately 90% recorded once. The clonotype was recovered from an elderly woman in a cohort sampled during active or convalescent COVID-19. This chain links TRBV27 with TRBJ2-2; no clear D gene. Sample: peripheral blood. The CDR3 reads CASSPLTGELFF. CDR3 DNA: TGTGCCAGCAGTCCCCTTACCGGGGAGCTGTTTTTT.